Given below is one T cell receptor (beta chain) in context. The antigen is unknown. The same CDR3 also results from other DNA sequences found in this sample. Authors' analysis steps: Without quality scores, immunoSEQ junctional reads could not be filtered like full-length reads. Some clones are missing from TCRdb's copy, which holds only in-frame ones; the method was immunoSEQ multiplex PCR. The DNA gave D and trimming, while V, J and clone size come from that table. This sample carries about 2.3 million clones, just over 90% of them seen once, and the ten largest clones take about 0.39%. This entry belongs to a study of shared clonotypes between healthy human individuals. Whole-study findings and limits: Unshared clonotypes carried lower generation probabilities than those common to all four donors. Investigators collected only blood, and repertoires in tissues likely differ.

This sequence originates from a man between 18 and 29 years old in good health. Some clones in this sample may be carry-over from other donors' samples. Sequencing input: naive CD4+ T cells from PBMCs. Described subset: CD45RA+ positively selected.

CDR3 protein: CASRGPNTEAFF. Here the CDR3 DNA reads TGTGCCAGCCGGGGTCCGAACACTGAAGCTTTCTTT. The rearrangement uses TRBV6-5 and TRBJ1-1; the D is unclear. Germline-derived CDR1 and CDR2 are MNHEY and SVGAGI. Deletions cut 8 bases from V and 1 base from J, with 8 bases between. CDR3 length: 12 residues.